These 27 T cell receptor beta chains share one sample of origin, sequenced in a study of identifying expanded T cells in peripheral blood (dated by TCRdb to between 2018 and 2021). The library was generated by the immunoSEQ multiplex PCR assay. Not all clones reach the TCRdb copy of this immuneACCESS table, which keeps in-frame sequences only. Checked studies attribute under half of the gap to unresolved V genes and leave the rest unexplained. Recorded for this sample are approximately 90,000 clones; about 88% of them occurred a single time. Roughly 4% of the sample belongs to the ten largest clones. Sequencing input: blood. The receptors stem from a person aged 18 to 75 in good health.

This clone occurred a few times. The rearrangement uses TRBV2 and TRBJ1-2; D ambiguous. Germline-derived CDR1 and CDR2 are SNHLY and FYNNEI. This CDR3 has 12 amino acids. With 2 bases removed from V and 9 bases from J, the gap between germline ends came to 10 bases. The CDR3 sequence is CASSESRWSYTF. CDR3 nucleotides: TGTGCCAGCAGTGAATCTCGGTGGAGCTACACCTTC. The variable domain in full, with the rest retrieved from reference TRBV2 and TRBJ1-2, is EPEVTQTPSHQVTQMGQEVILRCVPISNHLYFYWYRQILGQKVEFLVSFYNNEISEKSEIFDDQFSVERPDGSNFTLKIRSTKLEDSAMYFCASSESRWSYTFGSGTRLTVV.

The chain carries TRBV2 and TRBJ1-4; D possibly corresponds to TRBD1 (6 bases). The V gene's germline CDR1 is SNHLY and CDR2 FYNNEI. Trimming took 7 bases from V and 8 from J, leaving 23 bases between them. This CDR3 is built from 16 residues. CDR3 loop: CASTGRRQALPEKLFF. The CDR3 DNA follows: TGTGCCAGCACAGGCCGAAGACAGGCGTTGCCGGAAAAACTGTTTTTT.

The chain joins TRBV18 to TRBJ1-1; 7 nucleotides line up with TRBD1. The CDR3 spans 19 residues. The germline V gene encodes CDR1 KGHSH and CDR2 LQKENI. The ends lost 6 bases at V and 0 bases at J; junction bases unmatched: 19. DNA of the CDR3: TGTGCCAGCTCGGCCACGTCTATCGGCGGGACAGTCGTGAACACTGAAGCTTTCTTT. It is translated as CASSATSIGGTVVNTEAFF.

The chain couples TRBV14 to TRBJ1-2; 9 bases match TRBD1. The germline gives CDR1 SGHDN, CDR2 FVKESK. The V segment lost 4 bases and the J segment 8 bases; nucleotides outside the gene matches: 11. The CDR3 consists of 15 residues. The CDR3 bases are TGTGCCAGCAGCCCACCGGGACAGGGCCTGACCGGCTACACCTTC. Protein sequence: CASSPPGQGLTGYTF.

The DNA for the CDR3 is TGCGCCAGCAGCCCGACTTGGGGGAGAGGCCAAGGCTACACCTTC. This encodes CASSPTWGRGQGYTF. The rearrangement uses TRBV4-3 and TRBJ1-2, with TRBD1 as a possible D gene (5 bases). This CDR3 has 15 amino acids. Between the trimmed V and J ends, which lost 4 bases and 8 bases, there was a span of 20 bases. Germline V gives CDR1 LGHNA, CDR2 YSLEER.

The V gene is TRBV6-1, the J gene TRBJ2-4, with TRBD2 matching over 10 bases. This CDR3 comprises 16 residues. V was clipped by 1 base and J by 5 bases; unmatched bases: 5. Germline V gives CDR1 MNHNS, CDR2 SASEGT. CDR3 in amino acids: CASSEGLSGGQNIQYF. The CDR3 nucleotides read TGTGCCAGCAGTGAAGGGCTTAGCGGGGGGCAAAACATTCAGTACTTC.

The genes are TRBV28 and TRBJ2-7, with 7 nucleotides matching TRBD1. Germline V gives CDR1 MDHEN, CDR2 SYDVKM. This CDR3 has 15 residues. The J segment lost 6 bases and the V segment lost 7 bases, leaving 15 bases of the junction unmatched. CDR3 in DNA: TGTGCCAGCACCGATTCCCGACAGGGATTTGGCGAGCAGTACTTC. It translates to CASTDSRQGFGEQYF.

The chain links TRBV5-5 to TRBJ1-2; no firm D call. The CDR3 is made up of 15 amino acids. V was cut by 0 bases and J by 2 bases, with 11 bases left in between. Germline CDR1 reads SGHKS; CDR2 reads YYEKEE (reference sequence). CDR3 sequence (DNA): TGTGCCAGCAGCTTGGGGGGAGACGGCAACTATGGCTACACCTTC. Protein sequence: CASSLGGDGNYGYTF.

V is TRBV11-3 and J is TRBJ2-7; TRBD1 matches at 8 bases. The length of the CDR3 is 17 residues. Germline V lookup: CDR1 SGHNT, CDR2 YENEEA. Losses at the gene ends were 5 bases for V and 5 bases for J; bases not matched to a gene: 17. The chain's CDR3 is CASSPRTFGQGPNEQYF. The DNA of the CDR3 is TGTGCCAGCAGCCCCCGTACGTTCGGACAGGGCCCCAACGAGCAGTACTTC.

The CDR3 nucleotides are TGTGCCAGCAGCGCAACTGGGGCCAACGTCCTGACTTTC. This gives the protein CASSATGANVLTF. J is TRBJ2-6 and V is TRBV5-6; D unresolved. The V end was cut by 4 bases, the J end by 2 bases, with 4 bases between. The germline gives CDR1 SGHDT, CDR2 YYEEEE. CDR3 length equals 13 residues.

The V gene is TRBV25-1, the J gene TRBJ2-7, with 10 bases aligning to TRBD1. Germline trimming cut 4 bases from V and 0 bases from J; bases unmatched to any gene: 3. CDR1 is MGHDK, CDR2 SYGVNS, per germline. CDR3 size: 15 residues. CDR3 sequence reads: CASSGRDRGSYEQYF. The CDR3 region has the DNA TGTGCCAGCAGTGGACGGGACAGGGGCTCCTACGAGCAGTACTTC.

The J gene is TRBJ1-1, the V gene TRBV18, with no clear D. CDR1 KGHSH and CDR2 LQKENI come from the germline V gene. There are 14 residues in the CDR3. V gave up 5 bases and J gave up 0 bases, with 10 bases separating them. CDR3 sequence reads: CASSGEILNTEAFF. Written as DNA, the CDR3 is TGTGCCAGCTCAGGGGAGATATTGAACACTGAAGCTTTCTTT.

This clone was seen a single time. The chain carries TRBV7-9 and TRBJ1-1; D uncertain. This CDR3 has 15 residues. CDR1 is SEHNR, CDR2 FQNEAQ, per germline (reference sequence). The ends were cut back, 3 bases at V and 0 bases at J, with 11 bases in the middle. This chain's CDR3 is CASSFVPSLNTEAFF. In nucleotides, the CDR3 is TGTGCCAGCAGCTTTGTACCCAGTTTGAACACTGAAGCTTTCTTT. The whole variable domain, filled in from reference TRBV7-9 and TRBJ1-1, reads DTGVSQNPRHKITKRGQNVTFRCDPISEHNRLYWYRQTLGQGPEFLTYFQNEAQLEKSRLLSDRFSAERPKGSFSTLEIQRTEQGDSAMYLCASSFVPSLNTEAFFGQGTRLTVV.

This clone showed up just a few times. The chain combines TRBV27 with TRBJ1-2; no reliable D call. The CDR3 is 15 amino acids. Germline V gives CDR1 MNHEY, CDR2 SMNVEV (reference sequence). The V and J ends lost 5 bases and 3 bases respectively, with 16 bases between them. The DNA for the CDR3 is TGTGCCAGCAGTGCACTCGCTGGGTCCCACTATGGCTACACCTTC. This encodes CASSALAGSHYGYTF.

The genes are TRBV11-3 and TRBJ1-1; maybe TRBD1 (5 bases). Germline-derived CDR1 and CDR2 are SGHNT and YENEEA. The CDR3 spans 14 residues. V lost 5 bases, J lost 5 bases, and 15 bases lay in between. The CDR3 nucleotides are TGTGCCAGCAGCGGGAGCGCGTCAGGGACTGAAGCTTTCTTT. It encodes CASSGSASGTEAFF.

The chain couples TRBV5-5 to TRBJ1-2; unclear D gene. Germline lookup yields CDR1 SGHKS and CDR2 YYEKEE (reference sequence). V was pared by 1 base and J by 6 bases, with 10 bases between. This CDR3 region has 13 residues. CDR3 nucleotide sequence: TGTGCCAGCAGCTTGCGTATCTCGGATGGCTACACCTTC. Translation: CASSLRISDGYTF.

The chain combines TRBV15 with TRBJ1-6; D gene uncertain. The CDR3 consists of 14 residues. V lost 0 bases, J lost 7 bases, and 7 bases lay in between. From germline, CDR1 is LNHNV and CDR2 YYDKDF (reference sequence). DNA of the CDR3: TGTGCCACCAGCAGAGATCGCTCGAATTCACCCCTCCACTTT. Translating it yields CATSRDRSNSPLHF.

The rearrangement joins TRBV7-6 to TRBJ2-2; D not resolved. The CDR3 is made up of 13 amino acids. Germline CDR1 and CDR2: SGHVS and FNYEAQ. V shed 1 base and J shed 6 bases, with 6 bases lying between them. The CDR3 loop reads CASSLETSGELFF. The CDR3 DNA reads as TGTGCCAGCAGCTTAGAAACCTCCGGGGAGCTGTTTTTT.

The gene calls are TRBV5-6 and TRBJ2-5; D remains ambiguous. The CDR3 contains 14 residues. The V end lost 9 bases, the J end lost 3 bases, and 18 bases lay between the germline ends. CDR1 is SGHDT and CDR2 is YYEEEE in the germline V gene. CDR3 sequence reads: CATTWMADKETQYF. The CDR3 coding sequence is TGTGCCACCACCTGGATGGCGGATAAAGAGACCCAGTACTTC.

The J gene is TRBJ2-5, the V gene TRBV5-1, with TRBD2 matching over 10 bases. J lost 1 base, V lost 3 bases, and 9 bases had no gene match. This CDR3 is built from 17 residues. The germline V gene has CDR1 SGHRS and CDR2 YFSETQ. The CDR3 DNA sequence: TGCGCCAGCAGCTGGGGGGTTACTAGCGGGGTCCAAGAGACCCAGTACTTC. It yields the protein CASSWGVTSGVQETQYF.

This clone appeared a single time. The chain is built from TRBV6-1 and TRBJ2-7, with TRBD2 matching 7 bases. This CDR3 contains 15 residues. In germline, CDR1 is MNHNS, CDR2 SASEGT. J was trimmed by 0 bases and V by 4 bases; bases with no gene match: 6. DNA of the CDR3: TGTGCCAGCAGTGCCCGGGACTACCCCTCCTACGAGCAGTACTTC. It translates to CASSARDYPSYEQYF.

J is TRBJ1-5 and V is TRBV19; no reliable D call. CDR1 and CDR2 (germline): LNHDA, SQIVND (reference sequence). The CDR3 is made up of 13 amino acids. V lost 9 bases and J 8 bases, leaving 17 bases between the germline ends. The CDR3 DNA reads TGTGCCAGCAAGACACGTTCGAGGGAGCCCCAGCATTTT. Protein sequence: CASKTRSREPQHF.

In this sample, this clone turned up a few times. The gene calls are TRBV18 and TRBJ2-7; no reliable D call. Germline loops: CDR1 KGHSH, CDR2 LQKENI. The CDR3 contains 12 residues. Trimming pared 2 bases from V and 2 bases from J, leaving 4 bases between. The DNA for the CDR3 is TGTGCCAGCTCACCAACGGCCTACGAGCAGTACTTC. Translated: CASSPTAYEQYF. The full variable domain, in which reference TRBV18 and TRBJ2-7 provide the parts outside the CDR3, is NAGVMQNPRHLVRRRGQEARLRCSPMKGHSHVYWYRQLPEEGLKFMVYLQKENIIDESGMPKERFSAEFPKEGPSILRIQQVVRGDSAAYFCASSPTAYEQYFGPGTRLTVT.

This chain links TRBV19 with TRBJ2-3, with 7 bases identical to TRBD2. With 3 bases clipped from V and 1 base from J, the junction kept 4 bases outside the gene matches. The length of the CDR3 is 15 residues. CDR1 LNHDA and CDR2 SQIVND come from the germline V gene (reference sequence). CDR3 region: CASSMVAGGTDTQYF. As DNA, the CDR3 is TGTGCCAGTAGTATGGTGGCGGGAGGCACAGATACGCAGTATTTT.

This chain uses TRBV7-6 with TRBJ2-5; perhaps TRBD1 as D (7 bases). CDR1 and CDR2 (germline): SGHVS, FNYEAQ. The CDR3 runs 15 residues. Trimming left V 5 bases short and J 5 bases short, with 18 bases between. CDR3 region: CASSPGGSNGETQYF. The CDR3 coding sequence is TGTGCCAGCAGCCCAGGGGGGTCGAATGGGGAGACCCAGTACTTC.

Here the CDR3 reads CASSAYRGSYNEQFF. The DNA for the CDR3 is TGTGCCAGCAGTGCCTACAGGGGCTCCTACAATGAGCAGTTCTTC. The V call is TRBV25-1, the J call TRBJ2-1, with TRBD1 matching over 7 bases. The V and J ends lost 4 bases and 0 bases, in that order; junction bases with no gene match: 3. The germline gives CDR1 MGHDK, CDR2 SYGVNS. CDR3 length: 15 residues.

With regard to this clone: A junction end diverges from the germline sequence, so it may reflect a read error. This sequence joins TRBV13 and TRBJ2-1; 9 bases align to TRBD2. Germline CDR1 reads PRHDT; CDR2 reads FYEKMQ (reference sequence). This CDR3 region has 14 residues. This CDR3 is CASSLGRSGGLGVF. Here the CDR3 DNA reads TGTGCCAGCAGCTTAGGCCGCAGCGGGGGGCTCGGCGTCTTC. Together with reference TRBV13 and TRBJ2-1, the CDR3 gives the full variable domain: AAGVIQSPRHLIKEKRETATLKCYPIPRHDTVYWYQQGPGQDPQFLISFYEKMQSDKGSIPDRFSAQQFSDYHSELNMSSLELGDSALYFCASSLGRSGGLGVFGPGTRLTVL.